The 23 T cell receptor beta chains below all came from one sample that was sequenced in a study of technical replicates of blood from several donors. Data came from immunoSEQ multiplex PCR; TCRdb stores just in-frame clones and leaves some out. The sample consists of under 85,000 clones, nearly 95% of them appearing once. Sample: T cells isolated from PBMCs. These receptors all come from a human donor in good health.

The chain employs TRBV12-5 and TRBJ1-5; 7 nucleotides line up with TRBD1. The V gene end was trimmed by 0 bases and the J gene end by 6 bases; junction bases not matched to a gene: 5. The germline CDR1 and CDR2 sequences are LGHNT and FRNRAP. The CDR3 has 15 amino acids. The CDR3 reads CASGLVLTGRQPQHF. CDR3 DNA sequence: TGTGCTAGTGGTTTGGTACTGACAGGGCGTCAGCCCCAGCATTTT.

The chain combines TRBV28 with TRBJ2-2; D is unresolved. With 4 bases removed from V and 1 base from J, the gap between germline ends came to 10 bases. In germline, CDR1 is MDHEN, CDR2 SYDVKM. This CDR3 has 15 residues. DNA of the CDR3: TGTGCCAGCAGTTCCCCCCCAGAGAACACCGGGGAGCTGTTTTTT. Translating gives CASSSPPENTGELFF.

This chain connects TRBV9 to TRBJ1-2; D gene ambiguous. Trimming took 0 bases from V and 2 from J, leaving 11 bases between them. The CDR3 has 15 amino acids. The germline gives CDR1 SGDLS, CDR2 YYNGEE. This CDR3 is CASSVGAATNYGYTF. The CDR3 DNA reads as TGTGCCAGCAGCGTAGGAGCCGCCACCAACTATGGCTACACCTTC.

CDR3 sequence: CASSPSGGEDAEQFF. The CDR3, as DNA: TGTGCCAGCAGCCCGAGTGGAGGGGAGGATGCTGAGCAGTTCTTC. The V call is TRBV9, the J call TRBJ2-1; D possibly corresponds to TRBD2 (6 bases). In germline, CDR1 is SGDLS, CDR2 YYNGEE. V was trimmed by 4 bases and J by 9 bases, leaving 20 bases between them. The CDR3 has 15 residues.

The chain couples TRBV4-1 to TRBJ2-3, with D possibly TRBD2 on 6 matching bases. Trimming pared 1 base from V and 3 bases from J, leaving 20 bases between. The CDR3 extends over 18 amino acids. Germline-derived CDR1 and CDR2 are MGHRA and YSYEKL. CDR3 sequence reads: CASSQVYGPGVGTDTQYF. Written as DNA, the CDR3 is TGCGCCAGCAGCCAAGTTTACGGGCCGGGAGTGGGGACAGATACGCAGTATTTT.

The chain couples TRBV6-6 to TRBJ1-5; 9 nucleotides match TRBD1. This CDR3 has 14 residues. The trim removed 5 bases at V and 5 bases at J, leaving 4 bases unmatched. CDR1 and CDR2 (germline): MNHNY, SVGAGI (reference sequence). CDR3 in DNA: TGTGCCAGCAGTCGGGACAGGGCGGATCAGCCCCAGCATTTT. Translated: CASSRDRADQPQHF.

The V and J genes are TRBV4-2 and TRBJ2-7, with TRBD2 matching 14 bases. Germline V gene data show CDR1 as LGHNA and CDR2 as YNFKEQ. This CDR3 is built from 14 residues. Unmatched junction bases numbered 4, after V lost 3 bases and J lost 9 bases. The CDR3 nucleotides are TGTGCCAGCAGCCACGGACTAGCGGGAGGTACGCAGTACTTC. Translated: CASSHGLAGGTQYF.

J is TRBJ2-3 and V is TRBV27; D is undetermined. The CDR3 consists of 13 residues. Per germline, CDR1 MNHEY and CDR2 SMNVEV (reference sequence). V was clipped by 6 bases and J by 3 bases, with 10 bases between them. CDR3 in amino acids: CASSSPGTDTQYF. In DNA, the CDR3 is TGTGCCAGCAGCTCCCCAGGAACAGATACGCAGTATTTT.

The chain links TRBV10-3 to TRBJ2-3; 8 nucleotides line up with TRBD2. The CDR3 is 13 amino acids. Losses at the gene ends were 6 bases for V and 1 base for J; bases not matched to a gene: 0. Germline loops: CDR1 ENHRY, CDR2 SYGVKD. The CDR3 is CAIRREGTDTQYF. The CDR3 DNA is TGTGCCATCAGGCGGGAGGGCACAGATACGCAGTATTTT.

About this clone: At the DNA level, this CDR3 is encoded by other sequences in the same sample as well. The chain combines TRBV7-3 with TRBJ2-7, with 9 bases lining up with TRBD1. V was clipped by 5 bases and J by 2 bases; unmatched bases: 4. The CDR3 is made up of 14 amino acids. Germline CDR1 reads SGHTA; CDR2 reads FQGTGA. The CDR3 reads CASSPGQGTYEQYF. CDR3 sequence (DNA): TGTGCCAGCAGCCCTGGACAGGGGACCTACGAGCAGTACTTC. Together with reference TRBV7-3 and TRBJ2-7, the CDR3 gives the full variable domain: GAGVSQTPSNKVTEKGKYVELRCDPISGHTALYWYRQSLGQGPEFLIYFQGTGAADDSGLPNDRFFAVRPEGSVSTLKIQRTERGDSAVYLCASSPGQGTYEQYFGPGTRLTVT.

The CDR3 spells CASSLHRVTEAFF. CDR3 DNA sequence: TGTGCCAGCAGCCTTCACAGAGTGACTGAAGCTTTCTTT. The V and J genes are TRBV2 and TRBJ1-1, with D hard to call. Germline V gene data show CDR1 as SNHLY and CDR2 as FYNNEI. Trimming stripped 6 bases from V and 5 bases from J, with 13 bases between. The CDR3 consists of 13 residues.

V gene TRBV11-2 combines with J gene TRBJ1-4, with 8 nucleotides matching TRBD1. This CDR3 is built from 17 residues. The J segment lost 3 bases and the V segment lost 8 bases, leaving 14 bases of the junction unmatched. CDR1 is SGHAT, CDR2 FQNNGV, per germline. The DNA of the CDR3 is TGTGCCAGCGGGCCTATCGGACAGGGCTATGCTAATGAAAAACTGTTTTTT. Translated: CASGPIGQGYANEKLFF.

The rearrangement uses TRBV4-1 and TRBJ2-7; 8 nucleotides align to TRBD2. The ends lost 3 bases at V and 5 bases at J; junction bases unmatched: 12. From germline, CDR1 is MGHRA and CDR2 YSYEKL. The CDR3 is 16 amino acids. CDR3 protein: CASSHPGGGGPNEQYF. CDR3 DNA: TGCGCCAGCAGCCATCCCGGGGGGGGAGGGCCAAACGAGCAGTACTTC.

The rearrangement joins TRBV4-2 to TRBJ2-5; 10 nucleotides line up with TRBD2. The CDR3 has 18 residues. Germline V gene lookup returns CDR1 LGHNA and CDR2 YNFKEQ. V dropped 0 bases and J dropped 7; count of bases not matched to a gene: 14. CDR3 sequence reads: CASSQESLGASGSRTQYF. CDR3 nucleotides: TGTGCCAGCAGCCAAGAGAGTCTAGGGGCTAGCGGGAGTCGGACCCAGTACTTC.

This chain joins TRBV7-7 and TRBJ2-1, with D tentatively TRBD2 (5 bases). CDR3 length: 12 amino acids. Germline V gene sequence: CDR1 SSHAT, CDR2 FNYEAQ (reference sequence). CDR3 DNA sequence: TGTGCTAGCTACCCTAGCTTGGATGAGCAGTTCTTC. Its protein product is CASYPSLDEQFF.

This rearrangement joins TRBV6-1 to TRBJ2-1, with D perhaps matching TRBD1 (6 bases). In germline, CDR1 is MNHNS, CDR2 SASEGT. The germline V and J ends were trimmed by 4 bases and 5 bases, with 9 bases remaining between them. The CDR3 is made up of 13 amino acids. CDR3 amino acids: CASSVEGDNEQFF. The CDR3 coding sequence is TGTGCCAGCAGTGTCGAGGGGGACAATGAGCAGTTCTTC.

The chain has TRBV30 and TRBJ2-7; D gene unclear. Germline V gives CDR1 GTSNPN, CDR2 SVGIG (reference sequence). The CDR3 is 11 residues long. Trimming cost V 4 bases and J 2 bases, with 6 bases left between them. This CDR3 reads CAWTQTYEQYF. The CDR3, as DNA: TGTGCCTGGACACAAACCTACGAGCAGTACTTC.

CDR3 sequence reads: CASTSGLRSGELFF. The CDR3 DNA is TGTGCCAGCACCTCGGGACTCCGGTCCGGGGAGCTGTTTTTT. The gene calls are TRBV27 and TRBJ2-2; the D gene is possibly TRBD2 (6 bases). Germline CDR1 and CDR2: MNHEY and SMNVEV (reference sequence). The CDR3 is made up of 14 amino acids. The V gene lost 7 bases and the J gene lost 6 bases, with 15 bases spanning the gap.

Notes on this clone: In the same sample, other DNA sequences code for this CDR3. V usage is TRBV11-2 and J usage is TRBJ2-1; no clear D gene. Trimming removed 1 base from V and 0 bases from J, with 4 bases in between. Germline CDR1 reads SGHAT; CDR2 reads FQNNGV. CDR3 size: 14 residues. CDR3: CASSLASSYNEQFF. In DNA, the CDR3 is TGTGCCAGCAGCTTAGCTTCCTCCTACAATGAGCAGTTCTTC.

This clone appeared once. The chain recombines TRBV19 with TRBJ1-1; possibly TRBD1 for D (5 bases). Trimming shortened V by 4 bases and J by 4 bases, and 10 bases separated the two germline ends. In germline, CDR1 is LNHDA, CDR2 SQIVND (reference sequence). The CDR3 is 13 amino acids. The CDR3: CASSSAGFTEAFF. The CDR3 DNA reads as TGTGCCAGTAGTAGCGCAGGGTTCACTGAAGCTTTCTTT.

V and J are TRBV28 and TRBJ1-5; TRBD1 might be the D (5 bases). CDR1 is MDHEN and CDR2 is SYDVKM in the germline V gene. V was shortened by 5 bases and J by 6 bases, with 20 bases between the two germline ends. The CDR3 loop spans 16 amino acids. The CDR3 nucleotides are TGTGCCAGCAGTACCGGACACTCCCTAGTCACTCAGCCCCAGCATTTT. It encodes CASSTGHSLVTQPQHF.

This chain connects TRBV7-2 to TRBJ2-1; a weak D match, TRBD2 (5 bases). This CDR3 has 16 residues. Germline-derived CDR1 and CDR2 are SGHTA and FQGNSA. Trimming removed 0 bases at V and 0 bases at J, with 9 bases between. Here the CDR3 reads CASSLALGSSYNEQFF. CDR3 bases: TGTGCCAGCAGCTTAGCGCTAGGGAGCTCCTACAATGAGCAGTTCTTC. Full variable domain (outside the CDR3, taken from reference TRBV7-2 and TRBJ2-1): GAGVSQSPSNKVTEKGKDVELRCDPISGHTALYWYRQSLGQGLEFLIYFQGNSAPDKSGLPSDRFSAERTGGSVSTLTIQRTQQEDSAVYLCASSLALGSSYNEQFFGPGTRLTVL.

V is TRBV30 and J is TRBJ2-7; D is unclear. The germline V gene encodes CDR1 GTSNPN and CDR2 SVGIG (reference sequence). The CDR3 runs 12 residues. Trimming took off 1 base at V and 6 bases at J, with 10 bases between the two ends. CDR3 nucleotides: TGTGCCTGGAGTGCCAGACTGGGCGAGCAGTACTTC. Its protein product is CAWSARLGEQYF.